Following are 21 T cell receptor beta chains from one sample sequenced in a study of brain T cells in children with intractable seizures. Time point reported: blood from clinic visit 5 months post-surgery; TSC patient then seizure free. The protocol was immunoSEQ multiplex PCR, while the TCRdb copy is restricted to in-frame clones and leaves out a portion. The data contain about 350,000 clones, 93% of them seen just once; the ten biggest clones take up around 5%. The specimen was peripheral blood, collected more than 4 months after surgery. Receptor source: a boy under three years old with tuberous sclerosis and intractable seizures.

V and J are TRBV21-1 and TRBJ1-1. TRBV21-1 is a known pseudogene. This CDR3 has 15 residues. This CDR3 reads CASSSQEGPNTEAFF. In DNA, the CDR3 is TGTGCCAGCAGCAGCCAAGAGGGACCCAACACTGAAGCTTTCTTT.

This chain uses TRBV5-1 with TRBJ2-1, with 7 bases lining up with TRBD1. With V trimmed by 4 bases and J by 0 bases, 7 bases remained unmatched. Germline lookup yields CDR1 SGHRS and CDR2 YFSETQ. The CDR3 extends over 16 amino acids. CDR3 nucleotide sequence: TGCGCCAGCAGCCTGGACAGGCAGGACTCCTACAATGAGCAGTTCTTC. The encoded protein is CASSLDRQDSYNEQFF.

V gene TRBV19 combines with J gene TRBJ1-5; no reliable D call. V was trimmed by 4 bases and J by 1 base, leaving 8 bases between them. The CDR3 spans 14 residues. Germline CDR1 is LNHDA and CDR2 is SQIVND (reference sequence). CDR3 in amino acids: CASSRGSSNQPQHF. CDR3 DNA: TGTGCCAGTAGTAGGGGTTCAAGCAATCAGCCCCAGCATTTT.

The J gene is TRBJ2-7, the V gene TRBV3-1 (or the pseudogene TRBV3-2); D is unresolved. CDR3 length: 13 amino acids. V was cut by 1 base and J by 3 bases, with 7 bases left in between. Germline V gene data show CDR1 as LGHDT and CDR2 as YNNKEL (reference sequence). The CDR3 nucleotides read TGTGCCAGCAGCCAAGGAGCCTACTACGAGCAGTACTTC. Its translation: CASSQGAYYEQYF.

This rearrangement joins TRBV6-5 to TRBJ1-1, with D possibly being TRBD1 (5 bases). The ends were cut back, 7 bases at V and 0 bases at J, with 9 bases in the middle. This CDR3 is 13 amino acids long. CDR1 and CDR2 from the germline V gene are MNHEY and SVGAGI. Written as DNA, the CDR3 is TGTGCCAGCATATCAGGGATGAACACTGAAGCTTTCTTT. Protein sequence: CASISGMNTEAFF.

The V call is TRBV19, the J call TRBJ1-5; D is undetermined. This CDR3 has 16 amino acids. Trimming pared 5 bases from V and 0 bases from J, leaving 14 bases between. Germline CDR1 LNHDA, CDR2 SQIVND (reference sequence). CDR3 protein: CASSPFLGNSNQPQHF. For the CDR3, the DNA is TGTGCCAGTAGTCCCTTTTTAGGGAATAGCAATCAGCCCCAGCATTTT.

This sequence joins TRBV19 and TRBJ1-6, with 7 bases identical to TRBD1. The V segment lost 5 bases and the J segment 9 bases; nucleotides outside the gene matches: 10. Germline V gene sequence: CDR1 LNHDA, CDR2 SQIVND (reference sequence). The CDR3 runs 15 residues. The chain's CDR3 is CASSPEQGWGSPLHF. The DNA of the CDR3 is TGTGCCAGTAGTCCCGAACAGGGGTGGGGTTCACCCCTCCACTTT.

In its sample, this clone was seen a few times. CDR3 sequence reads: CASSGTESNTEAFF. In nucleotides, the CDR3 is TGTGCCAGCAGTGGGACAGAGTCGAACACTGAAGCTTTCTTT. The chain employs TRBV2 and TRBJ1-1, with a weak D call TRBD1 (6 bases). The CDR3 has 14 amino acids. Between the trimmed V and J ends, which lost 4 bases and 1 base, there was a span of 10 bases. The germline gives CDR1 SNHLY, CDR2 FYNNEI.

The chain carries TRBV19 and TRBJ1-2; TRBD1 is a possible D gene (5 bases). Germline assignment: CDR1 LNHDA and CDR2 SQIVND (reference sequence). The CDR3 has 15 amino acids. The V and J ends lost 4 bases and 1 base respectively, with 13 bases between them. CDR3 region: CASSTVDSYNYGYTF. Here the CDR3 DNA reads TGTGCCAGTAGTACCGTTGACAGTTATAACTATGGCTACACCTTC.

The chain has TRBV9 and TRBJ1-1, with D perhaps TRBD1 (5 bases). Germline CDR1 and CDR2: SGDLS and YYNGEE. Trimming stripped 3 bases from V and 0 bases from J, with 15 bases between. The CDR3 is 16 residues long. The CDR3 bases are TGTGCCAGCAGCGCGGGACTGATCCTCATGAACACTGAAGCTTTCTTT. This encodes CASSAGLILMNTEAFF.

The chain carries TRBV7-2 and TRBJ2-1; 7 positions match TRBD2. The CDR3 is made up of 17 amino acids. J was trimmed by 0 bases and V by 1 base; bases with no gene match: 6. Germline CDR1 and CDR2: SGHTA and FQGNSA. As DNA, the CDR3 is TGTGCCAGCAGCTTAGTGGGGGGAGGGCTCTCCTACAATGAGCAGTTCTTC. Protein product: CASSLVGGGLSYNEQFF.

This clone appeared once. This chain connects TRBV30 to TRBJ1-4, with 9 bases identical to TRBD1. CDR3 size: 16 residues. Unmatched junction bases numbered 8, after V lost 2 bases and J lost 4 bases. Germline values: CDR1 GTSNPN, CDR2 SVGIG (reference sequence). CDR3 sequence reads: CAWSYPVGQGNEKLFF. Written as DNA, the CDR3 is TGTGCCTGGAGTTACCCGGTGGGACAGGGTAATGAAAAACTGTTTTTT. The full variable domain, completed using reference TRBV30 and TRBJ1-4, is SQTIHQWPATLVQPVGSPLSLECTVEGTSNPNLYWYRQAAGRGLQLLFYSVGIGQISSEVPQNLSASRPQDRQFILSSKKLLLSDSGFYLCAWSYPVGQGNEKLFFGSGTQLSVL.

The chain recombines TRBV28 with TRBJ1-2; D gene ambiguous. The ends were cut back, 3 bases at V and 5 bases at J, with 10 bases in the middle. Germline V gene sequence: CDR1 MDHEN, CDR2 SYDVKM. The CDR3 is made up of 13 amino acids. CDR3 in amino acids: CASSFAASYGYTF. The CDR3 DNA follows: TGTGCCAGCAGTTTTGCGGCGTCGTATGGCTACACCTTC.

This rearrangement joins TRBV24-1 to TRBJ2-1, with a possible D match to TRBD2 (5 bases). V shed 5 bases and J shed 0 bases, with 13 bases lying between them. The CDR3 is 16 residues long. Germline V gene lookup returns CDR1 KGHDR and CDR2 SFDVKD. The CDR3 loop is CATSGSRTFSYNEQFF. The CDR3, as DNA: TGTGCCACCAGTGGGTCCCGGACTTTCTCCTACAATGAGCAGTTCTTC.

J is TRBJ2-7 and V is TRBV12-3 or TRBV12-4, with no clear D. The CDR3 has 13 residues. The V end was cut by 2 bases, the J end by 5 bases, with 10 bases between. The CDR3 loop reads CASSLSGPNEQYF. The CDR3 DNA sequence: TGTGCCAGCAGTTTATCCGGTCCCAACGAGCAGTACTTC.

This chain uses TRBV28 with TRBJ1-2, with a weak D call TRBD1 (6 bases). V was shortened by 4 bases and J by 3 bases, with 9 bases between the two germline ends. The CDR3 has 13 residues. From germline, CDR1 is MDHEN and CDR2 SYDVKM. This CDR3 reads CASSSPGDYGYTF. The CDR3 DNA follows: TGTGCCAGCAGTTCGCCAGGGGACTATGGCTACACCTTC.

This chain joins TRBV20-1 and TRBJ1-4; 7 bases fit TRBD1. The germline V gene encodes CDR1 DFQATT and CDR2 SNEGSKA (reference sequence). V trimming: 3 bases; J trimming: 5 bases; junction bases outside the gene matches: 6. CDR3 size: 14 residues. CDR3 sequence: CSASVGQPNEKLFF. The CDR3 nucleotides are TGCAGTGCTAGTGTGGGACAGCCAAATGAAAAACTGTTTTTT.

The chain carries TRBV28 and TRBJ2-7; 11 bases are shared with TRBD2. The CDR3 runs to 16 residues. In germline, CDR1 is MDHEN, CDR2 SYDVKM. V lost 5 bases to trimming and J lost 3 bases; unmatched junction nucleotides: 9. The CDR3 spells CASSPLVAGGIYEQYF. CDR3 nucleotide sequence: TGTGCCAGCAGTCCACTCGTAGCGGGGGGGATCTACGAGCAGTACTTC.

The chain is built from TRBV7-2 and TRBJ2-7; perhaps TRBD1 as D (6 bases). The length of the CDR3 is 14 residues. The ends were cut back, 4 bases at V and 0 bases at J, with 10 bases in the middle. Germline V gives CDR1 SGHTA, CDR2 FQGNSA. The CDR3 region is CASSSRGNSYEQYF. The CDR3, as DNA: TGTGCCAGCAGCTCCAGGGGAAACTCCTACGAGCAGTACTTC.

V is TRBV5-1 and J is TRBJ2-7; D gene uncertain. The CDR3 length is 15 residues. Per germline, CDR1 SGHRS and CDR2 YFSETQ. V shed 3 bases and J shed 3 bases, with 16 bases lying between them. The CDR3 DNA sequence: TGCGCCAGCAGCTGCGGCCAGAAGCCCTACTACGAGCAGTACTTC. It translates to CASSCGQKPYYEQYF.

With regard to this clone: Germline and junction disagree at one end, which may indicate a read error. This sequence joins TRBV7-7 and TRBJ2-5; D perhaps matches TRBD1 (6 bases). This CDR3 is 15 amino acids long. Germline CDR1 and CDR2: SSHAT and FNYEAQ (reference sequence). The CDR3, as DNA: TGTGCTAGCAGCTTAGGGGTCAGGGGCCAAGAGACCCAGTACTTC. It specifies CASSLGVRGQETQYF.